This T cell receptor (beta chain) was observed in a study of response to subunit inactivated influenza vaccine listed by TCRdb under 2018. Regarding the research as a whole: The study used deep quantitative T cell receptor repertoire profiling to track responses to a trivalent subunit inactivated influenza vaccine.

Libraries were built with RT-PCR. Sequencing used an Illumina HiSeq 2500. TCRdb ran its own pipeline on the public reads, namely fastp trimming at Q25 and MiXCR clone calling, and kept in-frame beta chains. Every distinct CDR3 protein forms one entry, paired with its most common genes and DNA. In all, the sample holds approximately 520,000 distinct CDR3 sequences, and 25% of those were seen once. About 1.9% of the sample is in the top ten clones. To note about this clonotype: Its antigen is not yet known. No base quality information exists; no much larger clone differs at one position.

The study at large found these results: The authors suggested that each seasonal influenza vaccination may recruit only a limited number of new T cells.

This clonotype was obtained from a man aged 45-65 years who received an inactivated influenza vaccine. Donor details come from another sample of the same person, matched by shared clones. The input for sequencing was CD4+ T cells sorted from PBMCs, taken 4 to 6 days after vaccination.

The CDR3 region: CASSYWSSPLHF. The DNA reads as follows: TGTGCCAGCAGTTACTGGTCTTCACCCCTCCACTTT. The chain employs TRBV6-2 or TRBV6-3 and TRBJ1-6; the D gene remains uncertain. Based on the germline V gene, the CDR1 and CDR2 sequences are MNHEY and SVGEGT. Trimming at the junction amounts to 1 base on V and 9 bases on J, and the germline ends lie 4 bases apart. The CDR3 holds 12 amino acids from the cysteine to the phenylalanine. Only CDR3 DNA remains: 36 bases, in frame from the first base.